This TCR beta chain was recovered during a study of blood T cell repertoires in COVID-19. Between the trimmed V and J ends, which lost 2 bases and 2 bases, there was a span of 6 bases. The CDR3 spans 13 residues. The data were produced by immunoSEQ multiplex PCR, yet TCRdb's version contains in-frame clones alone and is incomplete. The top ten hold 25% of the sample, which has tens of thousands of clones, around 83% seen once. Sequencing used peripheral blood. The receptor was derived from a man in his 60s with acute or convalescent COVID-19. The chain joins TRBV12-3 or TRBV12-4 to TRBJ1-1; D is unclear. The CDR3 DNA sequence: TGTGCCAGCAGTTTAAGCCCCAACACTGAAGCTTTCTTT. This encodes CASSLSPNTEAFF.